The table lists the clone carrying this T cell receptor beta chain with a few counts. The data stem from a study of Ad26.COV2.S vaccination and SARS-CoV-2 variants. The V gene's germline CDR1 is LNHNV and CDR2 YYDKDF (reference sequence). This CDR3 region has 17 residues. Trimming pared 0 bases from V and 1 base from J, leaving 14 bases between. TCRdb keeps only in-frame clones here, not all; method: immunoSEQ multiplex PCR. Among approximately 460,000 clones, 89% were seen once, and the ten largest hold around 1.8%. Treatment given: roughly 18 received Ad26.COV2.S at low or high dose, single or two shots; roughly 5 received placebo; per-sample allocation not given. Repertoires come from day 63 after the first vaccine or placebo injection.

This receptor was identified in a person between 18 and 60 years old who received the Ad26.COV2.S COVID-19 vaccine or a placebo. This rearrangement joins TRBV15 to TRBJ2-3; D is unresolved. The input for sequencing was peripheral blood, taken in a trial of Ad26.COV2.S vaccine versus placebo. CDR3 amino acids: CATSRDGRGGGTDTQYF. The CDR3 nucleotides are TGTGCCACCAGCAGAGATGGACGAGGCGGAGGCACAGATACGCAGTATTTT.